The 26 T cell receptor beta chains given below trace back to one sample, sequenced in a study of molecular identifiers for immune sequencing clone quantification. One entry per CDR3 protein results from TCRdb running MiXCR on the PCR reads. The sample includes approximately 500,000 distinct CDR3 sequences, roughly 26% of them seen just once. The sample taken for sequencing was naive CD8+ T cells from blood, with Jurkat cell RNA spiked in. Sample subset: FACS-sorted CD8+CD4-CCR7+CD45RA+ naive T cells. The receptors originated from a human donor in good health. Some libraries in this study had Jurkat cell RNA spiked in.

Regarding this clonotype: Since a much larger clone is just one base distant, this may be a read error. The chain has TRBV20-1 and TRBJ2-7; D gene uncertain. V was trimmed by 0 bases and J by 3 bases, leaving 9 bases between them. Per the germline V gene, CDR1 is DFQATT and CDR2 is SNEGSKA (reference sequence). The length of the CDR3 is 13 residues. The CDR3 DNA is TGCAGTGCTAGAGACAGCCTAGTCTACGAGCAGTACTTC. It yields the protein CSARDSLVYEQYF.

This clonotype was counted ten times or more. The rearrangement links TRBV12-3 or TRBV12-4 to TRBJ1-1; D unclear. V was pared by 5 bases and J by 4 bases, with 20 bases between. CDR3 length: 16 amino acids. CDR3 DNA sequence: TGTGCCAGCAGTGTACGGACCGAAGGCAACAGCACTGAAGCTTTCTTT. This translates into CASSVRTEGNSTEAFF.

This clonotype was observed a few times. The chain uses TRBV5-4 and TRBJ1-1, with unresolved D. The CDR3 contains 14 residues. The ends were cut back, 4 bases at V and 0 bases at J, with 10 bases in the middle. Per germline, CDR1 SGHNT and CDR2 YYREEE (reference sequence). The CDR3 reads CASSPGVMNTEAFF. CDR3 DNA: TGTGCCAGCAGCCCAGGAGTTATGAACACTGAAGCTTTCTTT. Full variable domain (missing parts from reference TRBV5-4 and TRBJ1-1): ETGVTQSPTHLIKTRGQQVTLRCSSQSGHNTVSWYQQALGQGPQFIFQYYREEENGRGNFPPRFSGLQFPNYSSELNVNALELDDSALYLCASSPGVMNTEAFFGQGTRLTVV.

As to this clonotype: A much larger clone is a single base away; this may be a read error. The gene calls are TRBV11-2 and TRBJ2-4; D not resolved. The CDR3 is 12 residues long. Germline CDR1 SGHAT, CDR2 FQNNGV. CDR3 DNA: TGTGCCAGCGGCTCCATGGGCTACAGTATGTTCTTC. This translates into CASGSMGYSMFF.

This clonotype was recorded a few times. The rearrangement joins TRBV6-5 to TRBJ1-4, with TRBD1 as a possible D gene (6 bases). V lost 6 bases, J lost 5 bases, and 13 bases lay in between. The CDR3 runs 14 residues. Germline lookup yields CDR1 MNHEY and CDR2 SVGAGI. CDR3: CASSPGHANEKLFF. In DNA, the CDR3 is TGTGCCAGCAGCCCGGGACACGCCAATGAAAAACTGTTTTTT.

This sequence joins TRBV7-9 and TRBJ2-7; 7 bases match TRBD1. The CDR3 runs 16 residues. V trimming: 4 bases; J trimming: 3 bases; junction bases outside the gene matches: 12. Germline V gene data show CDR1 as SEHNR and CDR2 as FQNEAQ (reference sequence). The CDR3 here is CASSSLSGTDLYEQYF. CDR3 DNA: TGTGCCAGCAGCTCATTGTCCGGGACAGACCTCTACGAGCAGTACTTC. The full variable domain, in which reference TRBV7-9 and TRBJ2-7 provide the parts outside the CDR3, is DTGVSQNPRHKITKRGQNVTFRCDPISEHNRLYWYRQTLGQGPEFLTYFQNEAQLEKSRLLSDRFSAERPKGSFSTLEIQRTEQGDSAMYLCASSSLSGTDLYEQYFGPGTRLTVT.

V is TRBV4-3 and J is TRBJ2-7; 9 nucleotides agree with TRBD1. Per the germline V gene, CDR1 is LGHNA and CDR2 is YSLEER. The CDR3 is 15 residues long. The V gene end was trimmed by 0 bases and the J gene end by 3 bases; junction bases not matched to a gene: 3. The chain's CDR3 is CASSQDRDRDYEQYF. CDR3 DNA: TGCGCCAGCAGCCAAGACCGGGACAGGGACTACGAGCAGTACTTC.

The chain has TRBV9 and TRBJ2-2; 9 bases line up with TRBD2. Germline V gene lookup returns CDR1 SGDLS and CDR2 YYNGEE. The CDR3 loop spans 12 amino acids. V lost 3 bases to trimming and J lost 12 bases; unmatched junction nucleotides: 3. The CDR3 DNA is TGTGCCAGCAGCGACGGGACTAGCAAGCTGTTTTTT. Protein sequence: CASSDGTSKLFF.

This clonotype showed up just a few times. V gene TRBV27 combines with J gene TRBJ1-5, with D maybe TRBD1 (5 bases). The CDR3 contains 13 residues. The V gene lost 6 bases and the J gene lost 7 bases, with 13 bases spanning the gap. Germline values: CDR1 MNHEY, CDR2 SMNVEV (reference sequence). As DNA, the CDR3 is TGTGCCAGCAGGCTTACAGGATCCCAGCCCCAGCATTTT. Protein product: CASRLTGSQPQHF.

This clonotype came up once. The chain carries TRBV6-2 or TRBV6-3 and TRBJ2-3; 11 bases line up with TRBD2. V shed 4 bases, J shed 3 bases, and the junction held 12 bases outside the gene matches. The germline V gene has CDR1 MNHEY and CDR2 SVGEGT. This CDR3 has 18 residues. CDR3 protein: CASSLGLAGFVRTDTQYF. DNA for the CDR3: TGTGCCAGCAGTTTAGGACTAGCGGGTTTCGTACGAACAGATACGCAGTATTTT.

This chain uses TRBV4-3 with TRBJ2-2; no clear D gene. CDR1 and CDR2 (germline): LGHNA, YSLEER. The CDR3 extends over 15 amino acids. V gave up 0 bases and J gave up 2 bases, with 7 bases separating them. As DNA, the CDR3 is TGCGCCAGCAGCCAAGAAACAGTCAACACCGGGGAGCTGTTTTTT. Translating gives CASSQETVNTGELFF.

This clonotype was seen many times. This sequence joins TRBV6-2 or TRBV6-3 and TRBJ1-1; the D gene is possibly TRBD1 (5 bases). From germline, CDR1 is MNHEY and CDR2 SVGEGT. The CDR3 spans 17 residues. The V end was cut by 4 bases, the J end by 4 bases, with 22 bases between. The CDR3 bases are TGTGCCAGCAGTTTAACCTACCATCTTCAGGGACCCACTGAAGCTTTCTTT. This encodes CASSLTYHLQGPTEAFF.

Concerning this clonotype itself: An end of the junction differs from the germline gene, which may be a read error. The J gene is TRBJ1-5, the V gene TRBV4-3; maybe TRBD1 (5 bases). Germline-derived CDR1 and CDR2 are LGHNA and YSLEER. The CDR3 is made up of 14 amino acids. CDR3 sequence reads: CASRQLSGGQPQHF. For the CDR3, the DNA is TGCGCCAGCCGCCAACTATCTGGGGGTCAGCCCCAGCATTTT.

V usage is TRBV7-8 and J usage is TRBJ2-7, with 11 bases identical to TRBD2. Germline lookup yields CDR1 SGHVS and CDR2 FQNEAQ. V lost 3 bases to trimming and J lost 4 bases; unmatched junction nucleotides: 8. CDR3 length: 16 residues. The CDR3 region has the DNA TGTGCCAGCAGCTTTCCCCGCACTAGCGGGGGTTACGAGCAGTACTTC. Its translation is CASSFPRTSGGYEQYF.

J is TRBJ1-5 and V is TRBV4-1, with D possibly being TRBD1 (6 bases). There are 17 residues in the CDR3. Trimming stripped 11 bases from V and 5 bases from J, with 28 bases between. The germline gives CDR1 MGHRA, CDR2 YSYEKL. The CDR3 reads CAHSQETGGRIDQPQHF. In nucleotides, the CDR3 is TGCGCCCACAGCCAAGAGACCGGGGGGCGCATCGATCAGCCCCAGCATTTT.

This clonotype was detected only a few times. The V gene is TRBV2, the J gene TRBJ1-2; TRBD1 matches 7 bases. Germline CDR1 SNHLY, CDR2 FYNNEI. CDR3 length: 14 amino acids. The trim removed 4 bases at V and 2 bases at J, leaving 4 bases unmatched. CDR3 DNA sequence: TGTGCCAGCAGTGCGGGACAGCTCAACTATGGCTACACCTTC. This translates into CASSAGQLNYGYTF.

The chain uses TRBV7-9 and TRBJ1-1; D might be TRBD1 (6 bases). There are 15 residues in the CDR3. CDR1 SEHNR and CDR2 FQNEAQ come from the germline V gene (reference sequence). The V end was cut by 7 bases, the J end by 2 bases, with 17 bases between. CDR3 sequence (DNA): TGTGCCAGCAACAACTTACAGGGTGTTAACACTGAAGCTTTCTTT. This encodes CASNNLQGVNTEAFF.

This chain uses TRBV3-1 with TRBJ2-3; D not resolved. CDR3 length equals 17 residues. CDR1 is LGHDT, CDR2 YNNKEL, per germline (reference sequence). V gave up 0 bases and J gave up 2 bases, with 15 bases separating them. CDR3 protein: CASSQDLGWRPTDTQYF. The CDR3 nucleotides are TGTGCCAGCAGCCAAGATCTGGGATGGCGGCCCACAGATACGCAGTATTTT.

This clonotype has more than one count but fewer than ten. This chain uses TRBV7-9 with TRBJ2-1; D might be TRBD1 (6 bases). The CDR3 length is 16 residues. The V gene's germline CDR1 is SEHNR and CDR2 FQNEAQ (reference sequence). The V end lost 2 bases, the J end lost 2 bases, and 13 bases lay between the germline ends. CDR3 sequence: CASSLPGTPAYNEQFF. The CDR3 nucleotides read TGTGCCAGCAGCTTACCCGGGACACCTGCCTACAATGAGCAGTTCTTC.

On this clonotype itself: The junction differs from germline at one of its ends, possibly a read error. CDR3 DNA: TGTACCAGCACCTCCGACGGGGGCGCAGATACGCAGTATTTT. Its translation is CTSTSDGGADTQYF. The chain couples TRBV6-5 to TRBJ2-3, with D tentatively TRBD1 or TRBD2 (6 bases each). The CDR3 length is 14 residues. Germline V lookup: CDR1 MNHEY, CDR2 SVGAGI.

This clonotype was seen at least ten times. J is TRBJ2-3 and V is TRBV7-2; D might be TRBD1 (5 bases). The CDR3 runs 15 residues. V lost 5 bases and J 1 base, leaving 13 bases between the germline ends. Germline V CDR1 and CDR2: SGHTA, FQGNSA. Here the CDR3 DNA reads TGTGCCAGCAGCGACATGGGGCCGGGCACAGATACGCAGTATTTT. It is translated as CASSDMGPGTDTQYF.

As for this clonotype: A read error may account for a junction end that differs from germline. The chain carries TRBV16 and TRBJ1-5; unclear D gene. The CDR3 consists of 13 residues. Germline CDR1 and CDR2: KGHSY and FQNENV. CDR3 in DNA: TGTGCCAGCAGCCAATACCAGGATCAGCCCCAGCGTTTT. This codes for CASSQYQDQPQRF.

For the CDR3, the DNA is TGTGCCAGCAGTTTATGGGCAGGGGGTGACAATGAGCAGTTCTTC. It is translated as CASSLWAGGDNEQFF. This chain links TRBV27 with TRBJ2-1, with 7 bases identical to TRBD1. CDR1 is MNHEY and CDR2 is SMNVEV in the germline V gene (reference sequence). The CDR3 has 15 residues. The V gene end was trimmed by 1 base and the J gene end by 5 bases; junction bases not matched to a gene: 5.

The chain combines TRBV6-6 with TRBJ2-3; 8 positions match TRBD2. There are 17 residues in the CDR3. Germline V gene data show CDR1 as MNHNY and CDR2 as SVGAGI (reference sequence). Germline trimming cut 0 bases from V and 2 bases from J; bases unmatched to any gene: 7. The CDR3, as DNA: TGTGCCAGCAGTTACTCTCCGGCGGGGGGAAACACAGATACGCAGTATTTT. This translates into CASSYSPAGGNTDTQYF.

V is TRBV20-1 and J is TRBJ1-4; tentatively, D is TRBD1 (5 bases). The V and J ends lost 1 base and 0 bases respectively, with 15 bases between them. The germline CDR1 and CDR2 sequences are DFQATT and SNEGSKA (reference sequence). The CDR3 totals 17 residues. The CDR3 bases are TGCAGTGCTAGAGCTCACACAGGACTTACAACTAATGAAAAACTGTTTTTT. Translation gives CSARAHTGLTTNEKLFF.

CDR3 coding DNA: TGTGCCAGCAGTTTGCTAAAATCCTACGAGCAGTACTTC. Amino acid sequence: CASSLLKSYEQYF. The V and J genes are TRBV28 and TRBJ2-7; D not certain. The CDR3 totals 13 residues. Trimming left V 3 bases short and J 1 base short, with 7 bases between. The V gene's germline CDR1 is MDHEN and CDR2 SYDVKM.